This TCR beta chain was captured by sequencing in a study of OX40 agonist ivuxolimab in advanced cancers. This CDR3 is 14 amino acids long. The germline V gene encodes CDR1 LNHDA and CDR2 SQIVND (reference sequence). V was pared by 5 bases and J by 4 bases, with 7 bases of the junction left unmatched. Study results and limitations: Some nonresponders likewise displayed low normalized T-cell clonal expansion.

Many counts were recorded for this clone. Its antigen is unknown. Blood got drawn at baseline, again on cycle 4 day 1, and then on cycle 7 day 1. This table comes from immunoSEQ multiplex PCR, and its TCRdb copy is limited to in-frame clones, with some not included. The sample lists 40,000 to 50,000 clones, about nine tenths occurring once. V and J are TRBV19 and TRBJ1-2; 7 bases match TRBD1. Here the sequenced sample was CD4+ or CD8+ T cells sorted from blood, taken in a trial of the OX40 agonist ivuxolimab. This receptor was identified in an adult with an advanced solid tumor such as melanoma, head and neck, liver or kidney cancer. The chain's CDR3 is CASSFGQALYGYTF. Here the CDR3 DNA reads TGTGCCAGTAGTTTCGGACAGGCTCTCTATGGCTACACCTTC.